This TCR beta chain derives from a study of cytomegalovirus exposure and HLA in healthy donors. Points from the study as a whole: Among donors in an Asian-associated ancestry cluster, a later analysis reportedly found fewer N-insertions than the roughly 610-donor mean. The authors reported that TCR beta sequences could predict HLA-A and HLA-B alleles. These predictions were accurate for most subjects in the first cohort.

Germline V lookup: CDR1 MNHEY, CDR2 SVGAGI. The CDR3 contains 14 residues. V lost 5 bases and J lost 4; bases outside the gene matches: 5. This clone was detected only once. Its antigen is still unknown. Use of 60 Vbeta and 13 Jbeta primers characterized the PCR. Clones were read by immunoSEQ multiplex PCR, and TCRdb kept only the in-frame ones, dropping some. The sample gives 110,000 or so clones, 74% of which show up once; 11% is in the top ten. The chain has TRBV6-5 and TRBJ1-1, with 9 bases identical to TRBD1. Sequenced input: PBMCs. The receptor comes from a woman aged 50 to 65 in good health and CMV-seropositive. The DNA for the CDR3 is TGTGCCAGCAGTACCGAGACAGGGGGCACTGAAGCTTTCTTT. Its protein is CASSTETGGTEAFF.